The rows below give T cell receptor beta chains drawn from one sample of a study of CD8 T cells in ankylosing spondylitis. TCRdb recomputed calls from the 5' RACE reads with MiXCR, one row per CDR3 protein. Of around 130,000 distinct CDR3 sequences in the sample, roughly 6.6% are singletons; the top ten hold 9.5% to 15%. The source material was blood, either unsorted or a sorted T cell fraction (not recorded which). The receptors were sampled from a male donor with ankylosing spondylitis or in good health (not recorded which). Each CDR3 is given with its conserved first and last residue. D genes are given only for firm matches. Clone size is stated in some rows and not others, as once, few, many or a class when expanded.

abundance | d_gene | j_gene | v_gene | CDR3nt | CDR3aa
many | - | TRBJ2-7 | TRBV7-8 | TGTGCCAGCAGCTTTAAAAACGAGCAGTACTTC | CASSFKNEQYF
many | TRBD1 | TRBJ1-5 | TRBV15 | TGTGCCACCAACTCCCCGGGACAGGGCAAACAGCCCCAGCATTTT | CATNSPGQGKQPQHF
many | TRBD1 | TRBJ1-2 | TRBV20-1 | TGCAGTGCCGAAACCAGACAGGGGGCAAATGGCTACACCTTC | CSAETRQGANGYTF
- | - | TRBJ2-3 | TRBV18 | TGTGCCAGCTCACCTCCTGCTTCGGCAGATACGCAGTATTTT | CASSPPASADTQYF
many | - | TRBJ2-1 | TRBV20-1 | TGCAGTGCTTCGGGGCCGCAATACAATGAGCAGTTCTTC | CSASGPQYNEQFF
many | - | TRBJ1-2 | TRBV5-1 | TGCGCCAGCAGGCCTCAGGGAACGCATGGCTACACCTTC | CASRPQGTHGYTF
many | - | TRBJ1-1 | TRBV5-1 | TGCGCCAGCAGCTTGGTTGTGTCCGGCTCTGAAGCTTTCTTT | CASSLVVSGSEAFF
many | TRBD1 | TRBJ1-1 | TRBV3-1 | TGTGCCAGCAGCCAAGCAGGGGGAATGAACACTGAAGCTTTCTTT | CASSQAGGMNTEAFF
many | - | TRBJ2-2 | TRBV5-1 | TGCGCCAGCAGCTTGTTCGGGATACGAGACACCGGGGAGCTGTTTTTT | CASSLFGIRDTGELFF
many | TRBD1 | TRBJ2-2 | TRBV7-3 | TGTGCCAGCACCTTCGGGCACAGGGGCACCGGGGAGCTGTTTTTT | CASTFGHRGTGELFF
few | TRBD1 | TRBJ2-1 | TRBV24-1 | TGTGCCACCAGTATCCTCGGGACAGGGGGTTTAAATGAGCAGTTCTTC | CATSILGTGGLNEQFF
many | TRBD1 | TRBJ2-1 | TRBV20-1 | TGCAGTGCTAGAGAACAAAAGACAGGGGGCTACAATGAGCAGTTCTTC | CSAREQKTGGYNEQFF
many | TRBD1 | TRBJ2-7 | TRBV5-1 | TGCGCCAGCAGGTTTCCCGGGACAGGAATATACGAGCAGTACTTC | CASRFPGTGIYEQYF
many | - | TRBJ2-5 | TRBV4-3 | TGCGCCAGCAGCCAAGGAGATGGGACCCAGTACTTC | CASSQGDGTQYF
many | - | TRBJ2-5 | TRBV7-9 | TGTGCCAGCAGCTTAGCAGGGAGGGAGACCCAGTACTTC | CASSLAGRETQYF
many | - | TRBJ1-3 | TRBV5-1 | TGCGCCAGCAGCGAAATCTCGAGGTCTGGAAACACCATATATTTT | CASSEISRSGNTIYF
many | - | TRBJ2-7 | TRBV3-1 | TGTGCCAGCAGCCCACCGGCCAGCTACGAGCAGTACTTC | CASSPPASYEQYF
few | TRBD2 | TRBJ2-7 | TRBV7-9 | TGTGCCAGCAGCTTGACTAGCGGGAGTAACGAGCAGTACTTC | CASSLTSGSNEQYF
many | TRBD1 | TRBJ1-1 | TRBV20-1 | TGCAGTGCTAAGAGGACAGGGAGGGCTGAAGCTTTCTTT | CSAKRTGRAEAFF
- | - | TRBJ2-5 | TRBV2 | TGTGCCAGCAGTCCCCTCCCCCAAGGGGTGGAGACCCAGTACTTC | CASSPLPQGVETQYF
many | TRBD1 | TRBJ1-2 | TRBV5-1 | TGCGCCAGCAGCTTGGGGGGACAGGGATCCAACTATGGCTACACCTTC | CASSLGGQGSNYGYTF